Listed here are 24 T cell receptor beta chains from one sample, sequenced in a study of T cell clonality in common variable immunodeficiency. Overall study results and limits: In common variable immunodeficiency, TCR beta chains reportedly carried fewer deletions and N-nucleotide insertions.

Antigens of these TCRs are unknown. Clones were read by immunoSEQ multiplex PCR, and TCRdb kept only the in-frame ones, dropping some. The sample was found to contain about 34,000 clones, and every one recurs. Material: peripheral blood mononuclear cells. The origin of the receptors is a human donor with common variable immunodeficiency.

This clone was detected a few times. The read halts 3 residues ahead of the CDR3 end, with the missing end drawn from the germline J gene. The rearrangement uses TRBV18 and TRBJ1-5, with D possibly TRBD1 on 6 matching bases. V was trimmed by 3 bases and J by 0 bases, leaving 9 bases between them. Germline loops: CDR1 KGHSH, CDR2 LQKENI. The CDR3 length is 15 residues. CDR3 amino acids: CASSPGGHSNQPQHF. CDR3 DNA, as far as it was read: TGTGCCAGCTCACCCGGGGGGCATAGCAATCAGCCC.

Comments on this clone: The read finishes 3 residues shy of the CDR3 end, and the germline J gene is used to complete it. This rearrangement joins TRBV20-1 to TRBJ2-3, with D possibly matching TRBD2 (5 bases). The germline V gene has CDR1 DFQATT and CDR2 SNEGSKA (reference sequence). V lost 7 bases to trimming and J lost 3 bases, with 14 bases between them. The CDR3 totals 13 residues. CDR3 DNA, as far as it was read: TGCAGTGTCCTGGGCGGGCTTACAGATACG. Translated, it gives CSVLGGLTDT. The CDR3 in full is CSVLGGLTDTQYF.

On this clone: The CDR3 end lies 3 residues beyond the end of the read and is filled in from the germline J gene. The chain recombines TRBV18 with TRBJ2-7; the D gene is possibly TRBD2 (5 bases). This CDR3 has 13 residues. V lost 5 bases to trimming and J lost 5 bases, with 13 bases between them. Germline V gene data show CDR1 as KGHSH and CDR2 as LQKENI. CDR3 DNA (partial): TGTGCCAGCTCAGCAGAAGTCGGGGACGAG. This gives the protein CASSAEVGDE. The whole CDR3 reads CASSAEVGDEQYF.

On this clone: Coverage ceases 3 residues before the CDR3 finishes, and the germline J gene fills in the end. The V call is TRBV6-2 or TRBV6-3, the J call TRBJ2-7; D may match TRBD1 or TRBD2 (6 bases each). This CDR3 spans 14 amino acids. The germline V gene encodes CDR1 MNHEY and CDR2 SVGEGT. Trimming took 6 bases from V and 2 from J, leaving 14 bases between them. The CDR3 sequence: CASSPQGGAYEQYF. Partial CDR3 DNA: TGTGCCAGCAGCCCACAGGGAGGCGCCTACGAG.

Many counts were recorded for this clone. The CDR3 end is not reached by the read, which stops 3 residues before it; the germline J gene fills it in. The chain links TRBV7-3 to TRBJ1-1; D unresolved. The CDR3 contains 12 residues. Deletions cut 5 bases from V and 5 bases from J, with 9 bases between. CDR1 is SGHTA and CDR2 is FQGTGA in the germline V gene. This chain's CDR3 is CASSNERTEAFF. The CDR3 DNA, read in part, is TGTGCCAGCAGCAACGAGCGGACTGAA.

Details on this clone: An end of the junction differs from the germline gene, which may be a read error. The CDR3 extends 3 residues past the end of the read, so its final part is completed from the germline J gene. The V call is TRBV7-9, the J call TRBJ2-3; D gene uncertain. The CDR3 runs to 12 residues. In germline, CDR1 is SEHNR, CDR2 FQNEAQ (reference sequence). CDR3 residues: CSSSLRRDTQYF. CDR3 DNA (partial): TGTTCCAGCAGCTTAAGGCGGGATACG.

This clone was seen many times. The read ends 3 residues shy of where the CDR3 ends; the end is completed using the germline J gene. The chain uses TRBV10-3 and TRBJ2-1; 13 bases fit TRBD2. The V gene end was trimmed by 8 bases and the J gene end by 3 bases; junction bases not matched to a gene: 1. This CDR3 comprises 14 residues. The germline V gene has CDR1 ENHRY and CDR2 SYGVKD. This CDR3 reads CAIRTSGSYNEQFF. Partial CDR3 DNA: TGTGCCATCCGGACTAGCGGGAGCTACAATGAG.

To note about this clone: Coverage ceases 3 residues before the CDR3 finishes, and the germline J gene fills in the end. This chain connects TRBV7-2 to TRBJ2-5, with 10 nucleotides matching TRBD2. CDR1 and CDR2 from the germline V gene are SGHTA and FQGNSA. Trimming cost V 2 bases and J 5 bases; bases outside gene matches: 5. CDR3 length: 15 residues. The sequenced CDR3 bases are TGTGCCAGCAGCTTAACTAGCGGGACGGGGGAGACC. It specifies CASSLTSGTGET. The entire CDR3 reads CASSLTSGTGETQYF.

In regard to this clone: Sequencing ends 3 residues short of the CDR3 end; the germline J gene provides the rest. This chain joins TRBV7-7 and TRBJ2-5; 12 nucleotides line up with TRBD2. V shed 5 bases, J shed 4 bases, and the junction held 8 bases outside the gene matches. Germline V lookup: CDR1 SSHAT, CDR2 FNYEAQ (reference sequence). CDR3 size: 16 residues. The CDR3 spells CASSRGTSGWLETQYF. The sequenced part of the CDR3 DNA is TGTGCCAGCAGCCGCGGGACTAGCGGGTGGTTAGAGACC. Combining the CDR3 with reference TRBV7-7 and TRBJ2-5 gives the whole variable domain GAGVSQSPRYKVTKRGQDVTLRCDPISSHATLYWYQQALGQGPEFLTYFNYEAQPDKSGLPSDRFSAERPEGSISTLTIQRTEQRDSAMYRCASSRGTSGWLETQYFGPGTRLLVL.

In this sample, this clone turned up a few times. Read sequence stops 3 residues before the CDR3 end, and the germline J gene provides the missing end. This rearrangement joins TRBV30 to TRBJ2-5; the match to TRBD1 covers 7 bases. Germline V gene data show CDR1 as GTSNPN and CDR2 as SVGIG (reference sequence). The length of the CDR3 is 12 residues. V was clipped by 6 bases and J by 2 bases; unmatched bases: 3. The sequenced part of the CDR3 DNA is TGTGCCTGCACACAGGGGCAAGAGACC. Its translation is CACTQGQET. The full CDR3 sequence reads CACTQGQETQYF.

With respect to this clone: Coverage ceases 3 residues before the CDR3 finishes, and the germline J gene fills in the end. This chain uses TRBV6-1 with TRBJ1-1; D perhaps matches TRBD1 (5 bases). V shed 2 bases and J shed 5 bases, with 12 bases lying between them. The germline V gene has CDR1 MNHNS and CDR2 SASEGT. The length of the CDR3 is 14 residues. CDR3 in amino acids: CASSETRGRTEAFF. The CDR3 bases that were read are TGTGCCAGCAGTGAAACGCGGGGACGGACTGAA.

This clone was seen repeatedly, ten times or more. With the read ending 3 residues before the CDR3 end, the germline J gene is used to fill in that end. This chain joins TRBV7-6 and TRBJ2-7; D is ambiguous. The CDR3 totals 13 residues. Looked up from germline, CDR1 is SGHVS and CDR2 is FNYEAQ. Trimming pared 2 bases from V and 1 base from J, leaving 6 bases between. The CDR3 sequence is CASSLSDSYEQYF. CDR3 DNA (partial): TGTGCCAGCAGCTTAAGCGATTCCTACGAG. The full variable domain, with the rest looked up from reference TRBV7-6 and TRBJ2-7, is GAGVSQSPRYKVTKRGQDVALRCDPISGHVSLYWYRQALGQGPEFLTYFNYEAQQDKSGLPNDRFSAERPEGSISTLTIQRTEQRDSAMYRCASSLSDSYEQYFGPGTRLTVT.

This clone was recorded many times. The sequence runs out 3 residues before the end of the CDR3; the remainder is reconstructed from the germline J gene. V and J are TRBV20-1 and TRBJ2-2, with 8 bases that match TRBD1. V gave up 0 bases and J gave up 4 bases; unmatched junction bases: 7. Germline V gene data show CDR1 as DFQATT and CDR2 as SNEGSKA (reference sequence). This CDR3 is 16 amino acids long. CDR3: CSARDRRTGSTGELFF. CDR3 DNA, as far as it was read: TGCAGTGCTAGAGATCGGAGGACAGGGTCCACCGGGGAG.

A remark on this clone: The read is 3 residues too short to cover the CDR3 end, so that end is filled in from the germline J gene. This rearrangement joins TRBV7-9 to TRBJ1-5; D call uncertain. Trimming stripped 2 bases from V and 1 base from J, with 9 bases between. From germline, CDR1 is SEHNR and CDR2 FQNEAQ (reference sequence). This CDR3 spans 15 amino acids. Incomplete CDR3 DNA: TGTGCCAGCAGCTTAAGTCGAGGGAGCAATCAGCCC. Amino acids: CASSLSRGSNQP. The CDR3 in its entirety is CASSLSRGSNQPQHF.

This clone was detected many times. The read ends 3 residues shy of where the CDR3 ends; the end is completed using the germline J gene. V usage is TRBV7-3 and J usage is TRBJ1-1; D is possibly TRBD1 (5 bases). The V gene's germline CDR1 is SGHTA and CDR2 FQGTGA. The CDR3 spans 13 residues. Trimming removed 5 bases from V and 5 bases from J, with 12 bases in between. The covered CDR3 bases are TGTGCCAGCAGCCGGGGACTCCAGACTGAA. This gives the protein CASSRGLQTE. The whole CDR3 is CASSRGLQTEAFF.

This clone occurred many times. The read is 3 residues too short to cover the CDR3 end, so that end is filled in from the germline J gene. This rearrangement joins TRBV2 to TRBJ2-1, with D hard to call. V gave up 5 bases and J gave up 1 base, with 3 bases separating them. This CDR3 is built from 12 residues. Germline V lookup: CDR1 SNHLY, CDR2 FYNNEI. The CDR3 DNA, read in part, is TGTGCCAGCAGTCCTTCCTACAATGAG. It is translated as CASSPSYNE. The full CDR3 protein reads CASSPSYNEQFF.

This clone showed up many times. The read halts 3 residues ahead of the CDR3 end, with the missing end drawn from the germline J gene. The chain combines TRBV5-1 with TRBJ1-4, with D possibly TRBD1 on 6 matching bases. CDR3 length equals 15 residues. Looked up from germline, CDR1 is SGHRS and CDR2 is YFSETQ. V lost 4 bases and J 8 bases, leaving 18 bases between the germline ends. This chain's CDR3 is CASSGEGHAGEKLFF. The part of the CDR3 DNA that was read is TGCGCCAGCAGCGGGGAGGGACATGCAGGGGAAAAA.

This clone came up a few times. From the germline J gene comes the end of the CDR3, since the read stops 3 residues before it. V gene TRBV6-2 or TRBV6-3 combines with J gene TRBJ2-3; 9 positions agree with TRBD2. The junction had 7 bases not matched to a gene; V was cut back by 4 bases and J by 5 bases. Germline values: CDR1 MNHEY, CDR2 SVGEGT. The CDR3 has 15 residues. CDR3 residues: CASSFTGTSLDTQYF. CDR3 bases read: TGTGCCAGCAGTTTCACCGGGACTAGCTTAGATACG.

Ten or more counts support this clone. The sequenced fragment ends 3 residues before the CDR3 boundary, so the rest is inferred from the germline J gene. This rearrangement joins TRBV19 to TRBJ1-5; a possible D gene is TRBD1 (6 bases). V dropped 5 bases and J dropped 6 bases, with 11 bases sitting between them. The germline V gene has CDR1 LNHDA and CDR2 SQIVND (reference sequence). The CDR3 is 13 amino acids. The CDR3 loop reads CASSPTGFQPQHF. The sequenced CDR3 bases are TGTGCCAGTAGTCCTACAGGGTTTCAGCCC. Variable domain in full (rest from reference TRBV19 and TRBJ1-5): DGGITQSPKYLFRKEGQNVTLSCEQNLNHDAMYWYRQDPGQGLRLIYYSQIVNDFQKGDIAEGYSVSREKKESFPLTVTSAQKNPTAFYLCASSPTGFQPQHFGDGTRLSIL.

The CDR3 sequence: CASSLVPGVYEQYF. Partial CDR3 DNA: TGTGCCAGCAGTTTAGTCCCAGGGGTTTACGAG. The J gene is TRBJ2-7, the V gene TRBV27; tentative D call: TRBD1 (6 bases). The read gets to within 3 residues of the CDR3 end, and the germline J gene fills in the rest. Germline CDR1 is MNHEY and CDR2 is SMNVEV (reference sequence). There are 14 residues in the CDR3. Deletions cut 2 bases from V and 4 bases from J, with 12 bases between.

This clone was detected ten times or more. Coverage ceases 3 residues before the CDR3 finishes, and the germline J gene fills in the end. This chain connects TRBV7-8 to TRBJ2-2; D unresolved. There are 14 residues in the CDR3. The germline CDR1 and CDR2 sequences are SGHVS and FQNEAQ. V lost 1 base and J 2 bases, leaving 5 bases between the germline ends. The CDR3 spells CASSLVHNTGELFF. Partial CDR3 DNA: TGTGCCAGCAGCTTAGTCCATAACACCGGGGAG.

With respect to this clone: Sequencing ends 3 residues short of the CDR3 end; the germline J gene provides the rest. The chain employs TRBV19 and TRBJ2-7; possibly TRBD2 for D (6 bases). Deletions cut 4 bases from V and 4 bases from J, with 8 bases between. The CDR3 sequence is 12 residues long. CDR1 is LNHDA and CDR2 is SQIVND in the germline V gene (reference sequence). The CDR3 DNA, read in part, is TGTGCCAGTAGTAAGGCGGGGTACGAG. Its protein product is CASSKAGYE. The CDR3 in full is CASSKAGYEQYF.

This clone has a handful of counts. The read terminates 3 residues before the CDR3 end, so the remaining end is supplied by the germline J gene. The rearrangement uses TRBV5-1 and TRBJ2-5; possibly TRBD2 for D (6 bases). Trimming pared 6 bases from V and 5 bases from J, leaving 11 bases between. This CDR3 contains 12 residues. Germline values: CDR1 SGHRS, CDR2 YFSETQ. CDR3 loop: CASMSRGETQYF. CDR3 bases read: TGCGCCAGCATGAGTCGGGGGGAGACC.

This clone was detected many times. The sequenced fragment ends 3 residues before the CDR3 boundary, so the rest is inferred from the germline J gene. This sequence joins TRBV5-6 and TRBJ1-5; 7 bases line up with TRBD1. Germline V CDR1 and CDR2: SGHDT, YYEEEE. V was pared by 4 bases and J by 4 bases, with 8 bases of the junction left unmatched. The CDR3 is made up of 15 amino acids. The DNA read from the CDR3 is TGTGCCAGCAGCGGGGAAAGGGGGCTAAATCAGCCC. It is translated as CASSGERGLNQP. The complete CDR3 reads CASSGERGLNQPQHF.